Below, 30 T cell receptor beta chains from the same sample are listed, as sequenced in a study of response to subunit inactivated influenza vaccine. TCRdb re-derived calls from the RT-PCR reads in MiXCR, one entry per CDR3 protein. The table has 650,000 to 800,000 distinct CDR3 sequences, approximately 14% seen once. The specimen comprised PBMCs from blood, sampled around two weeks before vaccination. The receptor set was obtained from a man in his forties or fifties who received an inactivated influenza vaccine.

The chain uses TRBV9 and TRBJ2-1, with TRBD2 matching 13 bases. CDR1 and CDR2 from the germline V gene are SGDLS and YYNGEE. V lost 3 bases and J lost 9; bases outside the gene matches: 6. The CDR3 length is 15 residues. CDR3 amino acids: CASSARTSGSAEQFF. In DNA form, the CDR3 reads TGTGCCAGCAGCGCTAGGACTAGCGGGAGTGCTGAGCAGTTCTTC.

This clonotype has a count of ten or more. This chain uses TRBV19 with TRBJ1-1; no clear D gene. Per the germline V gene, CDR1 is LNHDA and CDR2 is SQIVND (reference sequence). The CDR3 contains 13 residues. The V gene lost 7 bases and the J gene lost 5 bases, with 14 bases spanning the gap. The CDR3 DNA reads TGTGCCAGTAACGCAGGAGTTCGAACTGAAGCTTTCTTT. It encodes CASNAGVRTEAFF.

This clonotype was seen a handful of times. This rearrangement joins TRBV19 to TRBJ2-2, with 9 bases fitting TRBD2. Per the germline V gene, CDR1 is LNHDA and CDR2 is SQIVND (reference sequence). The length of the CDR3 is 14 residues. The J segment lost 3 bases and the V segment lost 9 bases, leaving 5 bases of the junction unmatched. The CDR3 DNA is TGTGCCAGAGGGTTAGCGGGAGACACCGGGGAGCTGTTTTTT. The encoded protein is CARGLAGDTGELFF.

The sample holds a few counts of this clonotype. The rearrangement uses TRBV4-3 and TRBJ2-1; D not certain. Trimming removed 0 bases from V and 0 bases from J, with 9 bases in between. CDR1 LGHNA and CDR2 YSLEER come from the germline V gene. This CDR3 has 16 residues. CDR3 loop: CASSQEEFSSYNEQFF. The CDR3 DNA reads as TGCGCCAGCAGCCAAGAGGAGTTCAGCTCCTACAATGAGCAGTTCTTC.

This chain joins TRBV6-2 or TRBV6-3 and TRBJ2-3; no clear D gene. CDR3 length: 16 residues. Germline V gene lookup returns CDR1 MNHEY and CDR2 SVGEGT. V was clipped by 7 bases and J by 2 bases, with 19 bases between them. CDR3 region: CASNPEGKGNTDTQYF. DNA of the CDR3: TGTGCCAGCAACCCCGAAGGTAAAGGGAACACAGATACGCAGTATTTT.

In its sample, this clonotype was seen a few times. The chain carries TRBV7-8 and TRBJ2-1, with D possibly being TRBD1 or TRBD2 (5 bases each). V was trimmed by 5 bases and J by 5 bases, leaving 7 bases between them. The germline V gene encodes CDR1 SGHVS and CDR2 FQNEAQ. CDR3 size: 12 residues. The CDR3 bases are TGTGCCAGCAGCGGGACGAACAATGAGCAGTTCTTC. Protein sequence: CASSGTNNEQFF.

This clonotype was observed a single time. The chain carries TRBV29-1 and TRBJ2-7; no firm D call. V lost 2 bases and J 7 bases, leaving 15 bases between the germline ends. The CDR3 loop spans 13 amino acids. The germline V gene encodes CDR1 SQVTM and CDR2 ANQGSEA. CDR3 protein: CSVEPQPVGEQYF. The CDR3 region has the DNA TGCAGCGTTGAACCACAACCGGTGGGTGAGCAGTACTTC.

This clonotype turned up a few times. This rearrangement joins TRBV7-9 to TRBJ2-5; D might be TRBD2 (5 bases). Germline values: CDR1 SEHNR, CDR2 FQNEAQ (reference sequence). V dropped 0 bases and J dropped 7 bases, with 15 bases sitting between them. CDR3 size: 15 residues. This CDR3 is CASSLASGVGVTQYF. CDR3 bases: TGTGCCAGCAGCTTAGCATCCGGGGTCGGGGTGACCCAGTACTTC.

CDR3 amino acids: CSARVPGINTEAFF. CDR3 DNA: TGCAGTGCTAGAGTCCCAGGGATAAACACTGAAGCTTTCTTT. The chain carries TRBV20-1 and TRBJ1-1, with D possibly being TRBD1 (5 bases). Trimming stripped 1 base from V and 2 bases from J, with 11 bases between. This CDR3 has 14 amino acids. Germline V gene lookup returns CDR1 DFQATT and CDR2 SNEGSKA (reference sequence).

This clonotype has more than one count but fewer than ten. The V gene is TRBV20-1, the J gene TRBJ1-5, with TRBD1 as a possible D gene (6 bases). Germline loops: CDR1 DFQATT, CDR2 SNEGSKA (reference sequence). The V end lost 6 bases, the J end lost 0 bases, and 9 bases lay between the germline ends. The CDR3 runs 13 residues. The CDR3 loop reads CSATQGSNQPQHF. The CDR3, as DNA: TGCAGTGCGACACAGGGTAGCAATCAGCCCCAGCATTTT.

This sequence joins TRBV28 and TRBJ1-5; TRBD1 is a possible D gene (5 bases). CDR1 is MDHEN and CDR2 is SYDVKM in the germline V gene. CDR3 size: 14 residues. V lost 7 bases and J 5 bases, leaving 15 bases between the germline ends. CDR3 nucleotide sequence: TGTGCCAGCACACAGGTCGGAGTAGATCAGCCCCAGCATTTT. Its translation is CASTQVGVDQPQHF.

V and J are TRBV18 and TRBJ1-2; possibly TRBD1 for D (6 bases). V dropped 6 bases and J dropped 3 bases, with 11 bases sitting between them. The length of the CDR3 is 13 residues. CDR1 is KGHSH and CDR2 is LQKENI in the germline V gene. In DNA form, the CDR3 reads TGTGCCAGCTCCCTGGGACACGACTATGGCTACACCTTC. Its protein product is CASSLGHDYGYTF.

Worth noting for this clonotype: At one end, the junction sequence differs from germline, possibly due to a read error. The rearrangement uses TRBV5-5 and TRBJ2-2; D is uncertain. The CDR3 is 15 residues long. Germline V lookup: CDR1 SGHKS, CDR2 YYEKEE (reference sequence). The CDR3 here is CAGSPPGMGTGELFF. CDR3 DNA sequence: TGTGCCGGCAGCCCCCCCGGCATGGGCACCGGGGAGCTGTTTTTT.

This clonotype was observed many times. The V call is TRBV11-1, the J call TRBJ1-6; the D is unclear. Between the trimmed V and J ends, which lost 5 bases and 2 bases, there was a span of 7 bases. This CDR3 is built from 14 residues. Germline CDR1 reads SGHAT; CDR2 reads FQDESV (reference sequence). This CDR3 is CASSAMAYNSPLHF. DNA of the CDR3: TGTGCCAGCAGCGCCATGGCCTATAATTCACCCCTCCACTTT. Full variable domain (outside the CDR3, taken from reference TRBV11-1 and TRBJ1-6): EAEVAQSPRYKITEKSQAVAFWCDPISGHATLYWYRQILGQGPELLVQFQDESVVDDSQLPKDRFSAERLKGVDSTLKIQPAELGDSAMYLCASSAMAYNSPLHFGNGTRLTVT.

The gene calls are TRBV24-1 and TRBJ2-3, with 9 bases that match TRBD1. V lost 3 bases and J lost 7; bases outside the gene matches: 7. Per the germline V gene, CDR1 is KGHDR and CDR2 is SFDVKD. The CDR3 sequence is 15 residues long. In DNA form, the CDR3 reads TGTGCCACCAGTGATCCGGGACAGGGAACGTATACGCAGTATTTT. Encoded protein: CATSDPGQGTYTQYF.

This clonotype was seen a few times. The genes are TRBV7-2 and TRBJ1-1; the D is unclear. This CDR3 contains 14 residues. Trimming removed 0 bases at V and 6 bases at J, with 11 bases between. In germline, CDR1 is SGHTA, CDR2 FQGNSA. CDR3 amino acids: CASSLARDSAEAFF. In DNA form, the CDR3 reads TGTGCCAGCAGCTTAGCAAGGGATTCGGCTGAAGCTTTCTTT.

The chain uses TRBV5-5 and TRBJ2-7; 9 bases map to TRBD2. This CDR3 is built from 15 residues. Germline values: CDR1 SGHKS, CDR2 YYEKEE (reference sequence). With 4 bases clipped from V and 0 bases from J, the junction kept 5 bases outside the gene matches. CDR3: CASSTSGQSSYEQYF. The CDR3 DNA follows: TGTGCCAGCAGCACTAGCGGGCAAAGCTCCTACGAGCAGTACTTC.

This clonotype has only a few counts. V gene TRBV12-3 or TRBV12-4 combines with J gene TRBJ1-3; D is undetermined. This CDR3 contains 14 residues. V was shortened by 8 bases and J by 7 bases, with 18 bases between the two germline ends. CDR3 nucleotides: TGTGCCAGCCATAACCTTGAGCTGGGGAACACCATATATTTT. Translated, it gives CASHNLELGNTIYF.

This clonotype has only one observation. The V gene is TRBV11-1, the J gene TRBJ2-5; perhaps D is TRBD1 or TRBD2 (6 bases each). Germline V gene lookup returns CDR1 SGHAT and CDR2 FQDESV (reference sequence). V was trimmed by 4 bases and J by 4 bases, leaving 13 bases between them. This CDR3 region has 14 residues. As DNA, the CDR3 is TGTGCCAGCAGCTGGGGGGCGCGAGGAGAGACCCAGTACTTC. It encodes CASSWGARGETQYF.

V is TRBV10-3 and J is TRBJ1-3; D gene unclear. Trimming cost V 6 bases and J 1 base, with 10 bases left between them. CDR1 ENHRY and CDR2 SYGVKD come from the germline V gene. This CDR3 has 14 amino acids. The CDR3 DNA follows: TGTGCCATCAGGAACCCAGGATCTGGAAACACCATATATTTT. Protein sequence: CAIRNPGSGNTIYF.

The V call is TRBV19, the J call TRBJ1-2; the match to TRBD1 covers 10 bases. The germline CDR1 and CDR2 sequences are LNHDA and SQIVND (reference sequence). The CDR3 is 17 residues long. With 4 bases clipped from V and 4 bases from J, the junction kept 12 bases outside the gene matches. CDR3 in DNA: TGTGCCAGTAGTAAAATAAATAGACAGGGGGCATCCTATGGCTACACCTTC. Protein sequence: CASSKINRQGASYGYTF.

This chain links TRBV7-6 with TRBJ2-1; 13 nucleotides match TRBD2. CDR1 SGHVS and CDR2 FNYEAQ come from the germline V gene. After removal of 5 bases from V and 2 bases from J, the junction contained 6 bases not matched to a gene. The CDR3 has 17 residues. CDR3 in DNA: TGTGCCAGCAGCCCACAGACTAGCGGGAGGCCCTACAATGAGCAGTTCTTC. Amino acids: CASSPQTSGRPYNEQFF.

CDR3 protein: CASSSGTSAGGELFF. CDR3 coding DNA: TGTGCCAGCAGTTCCGGGACTAGCGCTGGCGGGGAGCTGTTTTTT. The chain is built from TRBV27 and TRBJ2-2; 10 nucleotides match TRBD2. V trimming: 4 bases; J trimming: 7 bases; junction bases outside the gene matches: 6. The CDR3 has 15 amino acids. From germline, CDR1 is MNHEY and CDR2 SMNVEV (reference sequence).

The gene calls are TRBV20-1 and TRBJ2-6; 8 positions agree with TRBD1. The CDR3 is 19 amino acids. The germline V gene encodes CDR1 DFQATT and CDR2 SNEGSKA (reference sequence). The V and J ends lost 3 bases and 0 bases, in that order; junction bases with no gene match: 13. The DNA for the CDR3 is TGCAGTGCTAGCCCCAAGGGACAGGCCTCGAGCTCTGGGGCCAACGTCCTGACTTTC. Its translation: CSASPKGQASSSGANVLTF.

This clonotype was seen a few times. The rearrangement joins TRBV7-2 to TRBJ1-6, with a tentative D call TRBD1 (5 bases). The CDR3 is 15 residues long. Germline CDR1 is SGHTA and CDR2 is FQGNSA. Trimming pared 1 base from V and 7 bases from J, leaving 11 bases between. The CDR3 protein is CASSLVSQGNSPLHF. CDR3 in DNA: TGTGCCAGCAGCTTAGTAAGCCAGGGAAATTCACCCCTCCACTTT. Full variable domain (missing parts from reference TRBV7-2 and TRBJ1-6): GAGVSQSPSNKVTEKGKDVELRCDPISGHTALYWYRQSLGQGLEFLIYFQGNSAPDKSGLPSDRFSAERTGGSVSTLTIQRTQQEDSAVYLCASSLVSQGNSPLHFGNGTRLTVT.

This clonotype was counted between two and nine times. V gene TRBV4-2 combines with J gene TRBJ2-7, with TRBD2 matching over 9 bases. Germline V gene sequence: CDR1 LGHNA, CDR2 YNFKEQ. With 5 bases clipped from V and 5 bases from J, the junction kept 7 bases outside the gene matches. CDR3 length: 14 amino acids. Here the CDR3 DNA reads TGTGCCAGCAGCGCTAGACTAGCGGTCCACGAGCAGTACTTC. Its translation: CASSARLAVHEQYF.

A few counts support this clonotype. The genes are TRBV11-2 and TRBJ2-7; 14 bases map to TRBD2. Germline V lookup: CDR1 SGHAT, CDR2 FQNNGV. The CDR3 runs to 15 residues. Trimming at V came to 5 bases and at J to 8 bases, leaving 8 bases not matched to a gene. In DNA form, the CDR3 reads TGTGCCAGCAGCCCCCAGACTAGCGGGAGGGGGCAGCAGTACTTC. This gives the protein CASSPQTSGRGQQYF.

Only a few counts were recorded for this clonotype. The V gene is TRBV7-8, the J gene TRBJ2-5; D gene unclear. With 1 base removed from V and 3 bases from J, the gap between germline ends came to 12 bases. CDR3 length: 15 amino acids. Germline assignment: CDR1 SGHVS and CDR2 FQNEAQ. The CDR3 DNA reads TGTGCCAGCAGCTTAGATAGTCCGTGGGAAGAGACCCAGTACTTC. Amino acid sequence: CASSLDSPWEETQYF. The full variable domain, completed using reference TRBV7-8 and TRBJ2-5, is GAGVSQSPRYKVAKRGQDVALRCDPISGHVSLFWYQQALGQGPEFLTYFQNEAQLDKSGLPSDRFFAERPEGSVSTLKIQRTQQEDSAVYLCASSLDSPWEETQYFGPGTRLLVL.

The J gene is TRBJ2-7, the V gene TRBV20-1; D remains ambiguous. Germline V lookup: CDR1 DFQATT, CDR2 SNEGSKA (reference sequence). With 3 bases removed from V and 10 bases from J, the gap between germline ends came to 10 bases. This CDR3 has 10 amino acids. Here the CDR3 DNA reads TGCAGTGCTAGGAATAATGTCCAGTACTTC. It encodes CSARNNVQYF.

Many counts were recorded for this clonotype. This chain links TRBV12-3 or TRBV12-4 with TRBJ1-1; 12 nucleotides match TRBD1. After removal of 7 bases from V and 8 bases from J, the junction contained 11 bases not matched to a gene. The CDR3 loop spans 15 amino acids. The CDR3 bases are TGTGCCAGCACCTCCGGGGGACAGGGGGCAGCGGAAGCTTTCTTT. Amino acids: CASTSGGQGAAEAFF.